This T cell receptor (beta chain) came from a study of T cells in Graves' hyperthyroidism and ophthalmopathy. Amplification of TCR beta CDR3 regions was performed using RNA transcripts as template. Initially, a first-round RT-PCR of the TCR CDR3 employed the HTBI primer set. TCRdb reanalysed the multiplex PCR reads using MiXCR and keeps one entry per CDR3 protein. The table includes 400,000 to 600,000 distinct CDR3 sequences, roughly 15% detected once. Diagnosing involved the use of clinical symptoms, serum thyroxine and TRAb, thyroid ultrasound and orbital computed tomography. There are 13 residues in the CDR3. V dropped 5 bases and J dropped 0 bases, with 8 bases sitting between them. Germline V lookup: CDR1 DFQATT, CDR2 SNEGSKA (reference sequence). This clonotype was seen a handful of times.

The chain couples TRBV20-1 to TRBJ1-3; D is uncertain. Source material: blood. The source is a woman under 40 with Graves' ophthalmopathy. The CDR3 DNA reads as TGCAGTGCTTTGACCTACTCTGGAAACACCATATATTTT. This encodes CSALTYSGNTIYF.